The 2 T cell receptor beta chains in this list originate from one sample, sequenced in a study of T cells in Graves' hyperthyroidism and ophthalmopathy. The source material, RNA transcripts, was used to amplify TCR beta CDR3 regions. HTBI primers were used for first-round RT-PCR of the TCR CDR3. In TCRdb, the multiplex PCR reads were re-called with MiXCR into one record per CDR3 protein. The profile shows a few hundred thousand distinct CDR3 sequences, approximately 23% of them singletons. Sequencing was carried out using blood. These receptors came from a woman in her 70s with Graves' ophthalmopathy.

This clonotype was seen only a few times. The DNA of the CDR3 is TGTGCCAGCAGTTTGAGGACAGGGAGTAAATACAATGAGCAGTTCTTC. Translation gives CASSLRTGSKYNEQFF. The J gene is TRBJ2-1, the V gene TRBV6-5, with 8 bases matching TRBD1. The CDR3 runs to 16 residues. J lost 4 bases, V lost 4 bases, and 9 bases had no gene match. In germline, CDR1 is MNHEY, CDR2 SVGAGI.

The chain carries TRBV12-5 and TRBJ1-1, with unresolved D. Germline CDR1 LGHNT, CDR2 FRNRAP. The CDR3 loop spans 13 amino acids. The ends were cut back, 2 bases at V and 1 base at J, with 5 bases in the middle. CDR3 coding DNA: TGTGCTAGTGGTTTGTCAGGGAACACTGAAGCTTTCTTT. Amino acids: CASGLSGNTEAFF.